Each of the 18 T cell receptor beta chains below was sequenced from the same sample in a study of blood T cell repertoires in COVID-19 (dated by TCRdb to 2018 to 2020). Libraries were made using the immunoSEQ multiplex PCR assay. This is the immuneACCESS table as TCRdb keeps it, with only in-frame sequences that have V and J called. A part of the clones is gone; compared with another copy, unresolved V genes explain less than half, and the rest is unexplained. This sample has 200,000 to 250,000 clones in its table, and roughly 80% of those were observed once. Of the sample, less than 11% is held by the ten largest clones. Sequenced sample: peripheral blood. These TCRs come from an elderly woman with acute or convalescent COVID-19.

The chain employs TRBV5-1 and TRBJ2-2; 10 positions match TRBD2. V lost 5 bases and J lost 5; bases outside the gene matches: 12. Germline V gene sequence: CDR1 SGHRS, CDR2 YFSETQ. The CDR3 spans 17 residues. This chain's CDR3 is CASSSHVAGGRTGELFF. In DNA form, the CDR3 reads TGCGCCAGCAGTTCCCATGTAGCGGGGGGCCGAACCGGGGAGCTGTTTTTT. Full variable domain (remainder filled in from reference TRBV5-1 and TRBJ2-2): KAGVTQTPRYLIKTRGQQVTLSCSPISGHRSVSWYQQTPGQGLQFLFEYFSETQRNKGNFPGRFSGRQFSNSRSEMNVSTLELGDSALYLCASSSHVAGGRTGELFFGEGSRLTVL.

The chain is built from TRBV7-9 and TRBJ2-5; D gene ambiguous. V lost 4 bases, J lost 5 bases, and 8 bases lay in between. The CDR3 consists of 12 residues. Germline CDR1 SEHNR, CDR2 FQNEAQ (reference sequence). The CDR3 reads CASSSLSETQYF. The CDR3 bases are TGTGCCAGCAGCTCGCTATCGGAGACCCAGTACTTC.

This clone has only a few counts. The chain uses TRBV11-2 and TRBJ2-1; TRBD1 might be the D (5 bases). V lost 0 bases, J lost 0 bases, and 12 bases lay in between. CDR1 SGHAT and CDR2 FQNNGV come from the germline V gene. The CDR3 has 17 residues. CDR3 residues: CASSLDPGAYSYNEQFF. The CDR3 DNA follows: TGTGCCAGCAGCTTAGATCCTGGGGCCTACTCCTACAATGAGCAGTTCTTC.

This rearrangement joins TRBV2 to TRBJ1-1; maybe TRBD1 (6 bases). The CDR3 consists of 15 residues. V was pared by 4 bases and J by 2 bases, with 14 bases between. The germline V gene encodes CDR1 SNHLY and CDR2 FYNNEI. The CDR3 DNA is TGTGCCAGCAGTGTACAGGGACCTACAAACACTGAAGCTTTCTTT. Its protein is CASSVQGPTNTEAFF.

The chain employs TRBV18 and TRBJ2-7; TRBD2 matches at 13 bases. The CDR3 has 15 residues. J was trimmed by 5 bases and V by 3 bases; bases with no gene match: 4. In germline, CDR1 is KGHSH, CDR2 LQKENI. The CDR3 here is CASSPRTSGSDEQYF. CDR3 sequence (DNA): TGTGCCAGCTCACCTCGGACTAGCGGGAGCGACGAGCAGTACTTC.

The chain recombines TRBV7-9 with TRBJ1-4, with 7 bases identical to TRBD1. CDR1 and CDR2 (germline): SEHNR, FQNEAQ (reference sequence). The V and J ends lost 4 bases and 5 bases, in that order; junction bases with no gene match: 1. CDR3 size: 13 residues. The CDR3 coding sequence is TGTGCCAGCAGCTCGGGACAGAATGAAAAACTGTTTTTT. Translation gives CASSSGQNEKLFF.

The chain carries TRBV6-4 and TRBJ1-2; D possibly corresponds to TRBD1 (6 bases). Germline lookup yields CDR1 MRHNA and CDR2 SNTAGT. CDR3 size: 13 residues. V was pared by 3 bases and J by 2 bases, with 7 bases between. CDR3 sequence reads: CASSEGQNYGYTF. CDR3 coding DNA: TGTGCCAGCAGTGAAGGACAGAACTATGGCTACACCTTC.

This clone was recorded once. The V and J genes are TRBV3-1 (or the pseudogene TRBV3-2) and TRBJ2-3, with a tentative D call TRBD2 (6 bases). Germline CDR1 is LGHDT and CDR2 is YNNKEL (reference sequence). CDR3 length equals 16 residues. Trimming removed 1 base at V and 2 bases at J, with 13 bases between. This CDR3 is CASSQVPGEVTDTQYF. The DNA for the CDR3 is TGTGCCAGCAGCCAAGTCCCGGGAGAGGTCACAGATACGCAGTATTTT.

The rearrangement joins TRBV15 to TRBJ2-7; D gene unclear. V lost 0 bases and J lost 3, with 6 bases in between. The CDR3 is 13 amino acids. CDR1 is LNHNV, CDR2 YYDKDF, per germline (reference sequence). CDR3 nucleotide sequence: TGTGCCACCAGCAGAGACACACGCTACGAGCAGTACTTC. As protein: CATSRDTRYEQYF. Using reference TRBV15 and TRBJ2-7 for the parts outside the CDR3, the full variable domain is DAMVIQNPRYQVTQFGKPVTLSCSQTLNHNVMYWYQQKSSQAPKLLFHYYDKDFNNEADTPDNFQSRRPNTSFCFLDIRSPGLGDTAMYLCATSRDTRYEQYFGPGTRLTVT.

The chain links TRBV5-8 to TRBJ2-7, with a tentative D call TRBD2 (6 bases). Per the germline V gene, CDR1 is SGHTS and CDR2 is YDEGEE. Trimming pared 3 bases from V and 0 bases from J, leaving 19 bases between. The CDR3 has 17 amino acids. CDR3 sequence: CASSSTLLALSSYEQYF. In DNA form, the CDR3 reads TGTGCCAGCAGCTCGACCCTCCTAGCGTTGAGCTCCTACGAGCAGTACTTC.

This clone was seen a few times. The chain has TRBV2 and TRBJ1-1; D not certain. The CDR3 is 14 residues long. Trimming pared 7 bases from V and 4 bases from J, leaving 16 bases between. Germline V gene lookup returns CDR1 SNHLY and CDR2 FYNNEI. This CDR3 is CASTVSWLFTEAFF. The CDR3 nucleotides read TGTGCCAGCACTGTTTCTTGGCTTTTCACTGAAGCTTTCTTT.

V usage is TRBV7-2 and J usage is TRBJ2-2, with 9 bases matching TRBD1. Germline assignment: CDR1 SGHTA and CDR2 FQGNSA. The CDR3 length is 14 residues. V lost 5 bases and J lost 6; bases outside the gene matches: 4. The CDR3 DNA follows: TGTGCCAGCAGCCTGGGACAGGGTCCCGGGGAGCTGTTTTTT. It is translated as CASSLGQGPGELFF.

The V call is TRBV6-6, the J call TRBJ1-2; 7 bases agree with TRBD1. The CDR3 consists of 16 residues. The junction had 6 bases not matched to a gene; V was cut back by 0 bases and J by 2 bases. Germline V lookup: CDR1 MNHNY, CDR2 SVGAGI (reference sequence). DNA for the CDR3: TGTGCCAGCAGTTACTCCCTGACAGGGACAAACTATGGCTACACCTTC. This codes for CASSYSLTGTNYGYTF.

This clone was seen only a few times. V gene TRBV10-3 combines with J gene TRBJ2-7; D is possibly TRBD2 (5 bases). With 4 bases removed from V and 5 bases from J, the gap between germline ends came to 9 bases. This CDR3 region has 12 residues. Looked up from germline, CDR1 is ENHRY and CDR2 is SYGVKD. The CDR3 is CAISGGSDEQYF. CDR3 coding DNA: TGTGCCATCAGTGGAGGGTCGGACGAGCAGTACTTC.

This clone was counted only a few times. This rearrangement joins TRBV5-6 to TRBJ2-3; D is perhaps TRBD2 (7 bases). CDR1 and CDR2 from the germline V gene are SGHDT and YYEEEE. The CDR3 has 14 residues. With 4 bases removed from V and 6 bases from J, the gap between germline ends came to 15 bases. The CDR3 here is CASSTRRGPDTQYF. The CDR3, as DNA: TGTGCCAGCAGCACGCGGCGGGGGCCGGATACGCAGTATTTT. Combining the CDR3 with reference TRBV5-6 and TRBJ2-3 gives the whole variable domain DAGVTQSPTHLIKTRGQQVTLRCSPKSGHDTVSWYQQALGQGPQFIFQYYEEEERQRGNFPDRFSGHQFPNYSSELNVNALLLGDSALYLCASSTRRGPDTQYFGPGTRLTVL.

CDR3 coding DNA: TGTGCCAGCGGGACAGGGGGGAATTCTGGGGCCAACGTCCTGACTTTC. Its protein product is CASGTGGNSGANVLTF. The gene calls are TRBV11-2 and TRBJ2-6, with 11 bases aligning to TRBD1. CDR3 size: 16 residues. V shed 8 bases and J 1 base; nucleotides not matched to a gene: 4. CDR1 and CDR2 from the germline V gene are SGHAT and FQNNGV. Full variable domain (missing parts from reference TRBV11-2 and TRBJ2-6): EAGVAQSPRYKIIEKRQSVAFWCNPISGHATLYWYQQILGQGPKLLIQFQNNGVVDDSQLPKDRFSAERLKGVDSTLKIQPAKLEDSAVYLCASGTGGNSGANVLTFGAGSRLTVL.

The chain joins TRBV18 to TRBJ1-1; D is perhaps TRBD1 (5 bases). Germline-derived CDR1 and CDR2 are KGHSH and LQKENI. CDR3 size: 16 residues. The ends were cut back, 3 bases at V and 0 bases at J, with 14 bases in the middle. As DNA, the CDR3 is TGTGCCAGCTCACCGCAGGGCGCATCTCTGAACACTGAAGCTTTCTTT. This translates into CASSPQGASLNTEAFF.

The CDR3 region has the DNA TGTGCCAGCAGCTTAGTCGGAGGTAACTATGGCTACACCTTC. This codes for CASSLVGGNYGYTF. The chain links TRBV7-9 to TRBJ1-2; D is unclear. Per germline, CDR1 SEHNR and CDR2 FQNEAQ (reference sequence). Trimming stripped 1 base from V and 1 base from J, with 7 bases between. The CDR3 is 14 amino acids.